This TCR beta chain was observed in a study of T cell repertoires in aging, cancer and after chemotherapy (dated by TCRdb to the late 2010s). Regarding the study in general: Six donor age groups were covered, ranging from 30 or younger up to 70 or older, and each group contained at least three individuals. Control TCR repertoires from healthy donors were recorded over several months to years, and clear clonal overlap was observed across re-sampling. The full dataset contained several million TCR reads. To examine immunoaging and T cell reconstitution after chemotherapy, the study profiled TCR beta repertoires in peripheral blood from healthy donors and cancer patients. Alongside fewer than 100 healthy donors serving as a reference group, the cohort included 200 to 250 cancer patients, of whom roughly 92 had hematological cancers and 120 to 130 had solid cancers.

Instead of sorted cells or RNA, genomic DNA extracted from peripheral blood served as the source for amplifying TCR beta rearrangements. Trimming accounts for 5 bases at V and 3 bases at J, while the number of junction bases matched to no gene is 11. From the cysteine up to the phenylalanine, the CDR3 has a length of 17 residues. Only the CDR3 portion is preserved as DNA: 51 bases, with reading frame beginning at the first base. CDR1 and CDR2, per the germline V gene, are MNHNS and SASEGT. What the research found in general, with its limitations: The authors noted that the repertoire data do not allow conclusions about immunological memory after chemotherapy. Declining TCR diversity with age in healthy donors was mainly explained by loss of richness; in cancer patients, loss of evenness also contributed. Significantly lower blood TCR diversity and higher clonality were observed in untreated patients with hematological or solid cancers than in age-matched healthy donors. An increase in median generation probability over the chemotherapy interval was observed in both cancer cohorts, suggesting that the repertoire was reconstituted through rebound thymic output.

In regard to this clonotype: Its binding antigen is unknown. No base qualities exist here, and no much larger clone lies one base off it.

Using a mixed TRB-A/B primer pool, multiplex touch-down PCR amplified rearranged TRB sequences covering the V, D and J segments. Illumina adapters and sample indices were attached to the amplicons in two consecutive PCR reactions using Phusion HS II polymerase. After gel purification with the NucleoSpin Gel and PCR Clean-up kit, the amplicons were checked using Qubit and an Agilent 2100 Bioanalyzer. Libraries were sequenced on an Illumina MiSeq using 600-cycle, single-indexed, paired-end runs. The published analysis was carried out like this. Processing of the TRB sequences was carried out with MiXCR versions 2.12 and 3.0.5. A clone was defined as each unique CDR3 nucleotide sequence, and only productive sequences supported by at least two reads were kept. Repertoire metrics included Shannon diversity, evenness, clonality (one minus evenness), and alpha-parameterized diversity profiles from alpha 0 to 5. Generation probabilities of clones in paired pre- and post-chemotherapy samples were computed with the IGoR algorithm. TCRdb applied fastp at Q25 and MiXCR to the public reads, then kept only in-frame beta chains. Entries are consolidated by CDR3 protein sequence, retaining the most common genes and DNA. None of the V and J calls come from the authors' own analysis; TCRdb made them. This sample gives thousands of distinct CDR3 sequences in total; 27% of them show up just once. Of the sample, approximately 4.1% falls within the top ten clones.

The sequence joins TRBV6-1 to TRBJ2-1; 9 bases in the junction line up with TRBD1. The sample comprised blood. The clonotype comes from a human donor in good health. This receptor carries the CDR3 CASSYRTGVGGYNEQFF. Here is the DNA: TGTGCCAGCAGTTACCGGACAGGGGTCGGCGGCTACAATGAGCAGTTCTTC.